These 3 T cell receptor beta chains came from one sample sequenced in a study of STAT3 mutations in large granular lymphocyte leukemia (dated by TCRdb to about 2019). Library preparation used the immunoSEQ multiplex PCR assay. In its TCRdb copy, this immuneACCESS table keeps in-frame sequences only and misses some clones. Where compared with another copy, unresolved V genes explain less than half of these, and the others have no known cause. A total of 13,000 or so clones appear in this sample, roughly 88% of them only once. Together, the top ten hold around 12% of the sample. Overall study outcomes, separate from this receptor: At least one immunodominant TCRbeta clonotype was present in every T-LGLL patient, and multiple immunodominant subclonotypes appeared in about half of the T-LGLL patients.

The antigens these receptors bind are not known. The material sequenced was PBMCs. These receptors originate from a human donor with T large granular lymphocyte leukemia. Some clones in this sample may be carry-over from other donors' samples.

The chain carries TRBV28 and TRBJ2-4; tentative D call: TRBD2 (6 bases). Germline lookup yields CDR1 MDHEN and CDR2 SYDVKM. V dropped 7 bases and J dropped 12 bases, with 22 bases sitting between them. The length of the CDR3 is 14 residues. The CDR3 spells CASTPAGREVSQYF. The CDR3 nucleotides read TGTGCCAGCACCCCGGCTGGCAGGGAGGTCTCTCAGTACTTC.

The CDR3 loop is CSVGGAVTEAFF. CDR3 DNA: TGCAGCGTTGGGGGGGCGGTTACTGAAGCTTTCTTT. The J gene is TRBJ1-1, the V gene TRBV29-1, with a weak D call TRBD1 (6 bases). This CDR3 comprises 12 residues. Germline CDR1 reads SQVTM; CDR2 reads ANQGSEA. Trimming shortened V by 4 bases and J by 5 bases, and 11 bases separated the two germline ends. Filled out from reference TRBV29-1 and TRBJ1-1, the complete variable domain reads SAVISQKPSRDICQRGTSLTIQCQVDSQVTMMFWYRQQPGQSLTLIATANQGSEATYESGFVIDKFPISRPNLTFSTLTVSNMSPEDSSIYLCSVGGAVTEAFFGQGTRLTVV.

This clone was seen a few times. The chain recombines TRBV19 with TRBJ2-7; D is uncertain. V gave up 5 bases and J gave up 5 bases, with 10 bases separating them. Germline V gene data show CDR1 as LNHDA and CDR2 as SQIVND (reference sequence). The CDR3 covers 12 residues. CDR3 residues: CASSPRANEQYF. DNA for the CDR3: TGTGCCAGTAGTCCCCGCGCGAACGAGCAGTACTTC.